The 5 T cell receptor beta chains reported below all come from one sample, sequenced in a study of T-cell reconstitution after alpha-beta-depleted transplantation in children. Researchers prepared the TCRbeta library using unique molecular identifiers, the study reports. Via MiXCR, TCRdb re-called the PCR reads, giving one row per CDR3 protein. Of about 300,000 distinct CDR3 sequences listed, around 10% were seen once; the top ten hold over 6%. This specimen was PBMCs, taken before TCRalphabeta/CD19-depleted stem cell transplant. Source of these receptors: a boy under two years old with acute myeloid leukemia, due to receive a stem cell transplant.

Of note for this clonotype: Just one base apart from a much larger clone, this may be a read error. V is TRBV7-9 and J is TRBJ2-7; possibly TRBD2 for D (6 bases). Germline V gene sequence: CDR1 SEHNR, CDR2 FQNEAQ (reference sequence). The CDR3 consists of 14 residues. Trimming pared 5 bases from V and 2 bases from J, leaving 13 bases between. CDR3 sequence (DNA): TGTGCCAGCAGCCCAGACGGGAGCGCCTACGAGCAGTACTTC. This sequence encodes CASSPDGSAYEQYF.

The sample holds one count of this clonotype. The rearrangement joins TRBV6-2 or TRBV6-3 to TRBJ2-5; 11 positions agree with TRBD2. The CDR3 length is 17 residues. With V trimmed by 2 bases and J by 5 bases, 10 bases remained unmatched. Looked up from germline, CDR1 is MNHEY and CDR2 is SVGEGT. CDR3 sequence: CASSYRPGLAVRETQYF. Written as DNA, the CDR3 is TGTGCCAGCAGTTACAGGCCGGGACTAGCGGTTCGGGAGACCCAGTACTTC.

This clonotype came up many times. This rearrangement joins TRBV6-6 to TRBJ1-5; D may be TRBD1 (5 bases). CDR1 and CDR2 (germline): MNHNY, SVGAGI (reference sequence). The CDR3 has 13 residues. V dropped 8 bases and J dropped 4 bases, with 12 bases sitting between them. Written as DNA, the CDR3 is TGTGCCAGCCTATACCGGGGGAATCAGCCCCAGCATTTT. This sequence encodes CASLYRGNQPQHF.

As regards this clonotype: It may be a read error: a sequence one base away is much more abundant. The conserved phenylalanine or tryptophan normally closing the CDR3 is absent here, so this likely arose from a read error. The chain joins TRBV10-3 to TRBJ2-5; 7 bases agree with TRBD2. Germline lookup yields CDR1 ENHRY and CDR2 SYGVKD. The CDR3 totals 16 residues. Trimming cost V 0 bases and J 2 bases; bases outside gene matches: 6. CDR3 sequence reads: CAISESSGPVQETQYV. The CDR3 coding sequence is TGTGCCATCAGTGAGTCTAGCGGGCCAGTTCAAGAGACCCAGTACGTC.

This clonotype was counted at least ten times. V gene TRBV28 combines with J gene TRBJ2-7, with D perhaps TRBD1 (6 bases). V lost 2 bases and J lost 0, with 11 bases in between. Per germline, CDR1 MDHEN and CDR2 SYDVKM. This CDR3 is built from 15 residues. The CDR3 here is CASSLIGQSSYEQYF. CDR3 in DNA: TGTGCCAGCAGTTTAATCGGACAGTCCTCCTACGAGCAGTACTTC.